These 7 T cell receptor beta chains originate from one sample sequenced in a study of Graves' ophthalmopathy and Graves' hyperthyroidism. As the template, RNA transcripts were used to amplify TCR beta CDR3 regions. First-round RT-PCR used HTBI primers; second-round multiplex PCR followed. One entry per CDR3 protein, called by TCRdb with MiXCR from the multiplex PCR reads. Of about 220,000 distinct CDR3 sequences listed, 20% to 25% are singletons. The sequencing sample was made of peripheral blood. The receptors derive from a woman aged 45-60 years with Graves' ophthalmopathy.

This clonotype was counted many times. The gene calls are TRBV30 and TRBJ2-7; the D gene could be TRBD1 or TRBD2 (5 bases each). Per the germline V gene, CDR1 is GTSNPN and CDR2 is SVGIG (reference sequence). The CDR3 consists of 13 residues. V lost 8 bases and J lost 2, with 16 bases in between. The CDR3 region is CAARGSGPYEQYF. The CDR3 nucleotides read TGTGCCGCACGGGGCTCAGGCCCCTACGAGCAGTACTTC.

The J gene is TRBJ2-7, the V gene TRBV28; 8 positions agree with TRBD1. The CDR3 is 14 amino acids. V dropped 8 bases and J dropped 4; count of bases not matched to a gene: 10. Germline CDR1 reads MDHEN; CDR2 reads SYDVKM. The CDR3 is CASLPGQGTYEQYF. The CDR3 DNA reads as TGTGCCAGCCTCCCAGGACAGGGTACTTACGAGCAGTACTTC. Filled out from reference TRBV28 and TRBJ2-7, the complete variable domain reads DVKVTQSSRYLVKRTGEKVFLECVQDMDHENMFWYRQDPGLGLRLIYFSYDVKMKEKGDIPEGYSVSREKKERFSLILESASTNQTSMYLCASLPGQGTYEQYFGPGTRLTVT.

The table lists this clonotype with many counts. The chain has TRBV12-3 or TRBV12-4 and TRBJ2-5; D perhaps matches TRBD2 (7 bases). V was shortened by 3 bases and J by 5 bases, with 13 bases between the two germline ends. The CDR3 consists of 14 residues. The CDR3 region is CASSFMGGAETQYF. For the CDR3, the DNA is TGTGCCAGCAGTTTTATGGGGGGGGCCGAGACCCAGTACTTC.

This clonotype has more than one count but fewer than ten. The genes are TRBV19 and TRBJ2-3; TRBD2 matches 12 bases. V trimming: 5 bases; J trimming: 4 bases; junction bases outside the gene matches: 4. The CDR3 loop spans 15 amino acids. CDR1 and CDR2 (germline): LNHDA, SQIVND (reference sequence). The DNA for the CDR3 is TGTGCCAGTAGTGGACTAGCGGGATTCGCAGATACGCAGTATTTT. Protein sequence: CASSGLAGFADTQYF.

This clonotype was seen ten or more times. The chain couples TRBV2 to TRBJ2-7; no clear D gene. This CDR3 spans 12 amino acids. The V gene lost 6 bases and the J gene lost 2 bases, with 8 bases spanning the gap. Germline V gene lookup returns CDR1 SNHLY and CDR2 FYNNEI. CDR3 residues: CASRFSTYEQYF. CDR3 DNA: TGTGCCAGCAGATTTTCCACCTACGAGCAGTACTTC. Full variable domain (outside the CDR3, taken from reference TRBV2 and TRBJ2-7): EPEVTQTPSHQVTQMGQEVILRCVPISNHLYFYWYRQILGQKVEFLVSFYNNEISEKSEIFDDQFSVERPDGSNFTLKIRSTKLEDSAMYFCASRFSTYEQYFGPGTRLTVT.

This clonotype occurred many times. The V gene is TRBV12-3 or TRBV12-4, the J gene TRBJ1-3; D possibly corresponds to TRBD1 (6 bases). Trimming cost V 6 bases and J 0 bases, with 15 bases left between them. The CDR3 is 16 amino acids. CDR3: CASSHPGQYSGNTIYF. In DNA form, the CDR3 reads TGTGCCAGCAGCCATCCTGGACAGTACTCTGGAAACACCATATATTTT.

This clonotype was recorded once. The chain links TRBV7-3 to TRBJ2-5; TRBD2 aligns across 7 bases. CDR1 and CDR2 (germline): SGHTA, FQGTGA. The ends lost 3 bases at V and 5 bases at J; junction bases unmatched: 6. The CDR3 is 14 residues long. The CDR3 DNA sequence: TGTGCCAGCAGCTTCGGGGGGTTGGGCGAGACCCAGTACTTC. Its translation: CASSFGGLGETQYF. The whole variable domain, filled in from reference TRBV7-3 and TRBJ2-5, reads GAGVSQTPSNKVTEKGKYVELRCDPISGHTALYWYRQSLGQGPEFLIYFQGTGAADDSGLPNDRFFAVRPEGSVSTLKIQRTERGDSAVYLCASSFGGLGETQYFGPGTRLLVL.